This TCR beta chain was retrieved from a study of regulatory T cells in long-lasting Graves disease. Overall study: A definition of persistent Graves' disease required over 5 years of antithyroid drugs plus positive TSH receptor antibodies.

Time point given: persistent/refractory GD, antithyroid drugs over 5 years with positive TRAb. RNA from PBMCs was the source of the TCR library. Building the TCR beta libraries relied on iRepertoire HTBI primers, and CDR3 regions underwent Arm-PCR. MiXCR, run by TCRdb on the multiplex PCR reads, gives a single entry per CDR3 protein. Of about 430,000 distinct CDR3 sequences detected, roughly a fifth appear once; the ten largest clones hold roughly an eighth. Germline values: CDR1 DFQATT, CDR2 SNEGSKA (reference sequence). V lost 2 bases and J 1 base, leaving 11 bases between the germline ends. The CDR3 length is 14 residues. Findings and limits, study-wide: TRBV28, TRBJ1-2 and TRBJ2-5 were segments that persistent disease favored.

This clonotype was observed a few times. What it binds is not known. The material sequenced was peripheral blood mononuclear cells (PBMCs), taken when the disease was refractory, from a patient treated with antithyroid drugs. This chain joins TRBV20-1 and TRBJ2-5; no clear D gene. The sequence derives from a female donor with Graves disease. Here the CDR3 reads CSARMQQGQETQYF. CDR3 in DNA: TGCAGTGCTAGAATGCAACAAGGCCAAGAGACCCAGTACTTC.